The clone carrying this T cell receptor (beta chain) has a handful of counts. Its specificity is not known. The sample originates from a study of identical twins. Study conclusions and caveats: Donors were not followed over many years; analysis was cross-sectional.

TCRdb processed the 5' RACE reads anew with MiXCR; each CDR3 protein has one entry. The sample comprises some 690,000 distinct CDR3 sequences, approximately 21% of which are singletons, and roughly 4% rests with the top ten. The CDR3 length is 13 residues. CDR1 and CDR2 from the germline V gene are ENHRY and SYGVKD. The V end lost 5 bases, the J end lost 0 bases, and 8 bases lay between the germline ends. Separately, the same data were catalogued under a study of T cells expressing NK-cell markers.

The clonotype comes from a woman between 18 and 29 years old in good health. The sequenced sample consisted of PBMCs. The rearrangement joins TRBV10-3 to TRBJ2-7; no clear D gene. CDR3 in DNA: TGTGCCATCAGTAAAAACCCCTCCTACGAGCAGTACTTC. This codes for CAISKNPSYEQYF.